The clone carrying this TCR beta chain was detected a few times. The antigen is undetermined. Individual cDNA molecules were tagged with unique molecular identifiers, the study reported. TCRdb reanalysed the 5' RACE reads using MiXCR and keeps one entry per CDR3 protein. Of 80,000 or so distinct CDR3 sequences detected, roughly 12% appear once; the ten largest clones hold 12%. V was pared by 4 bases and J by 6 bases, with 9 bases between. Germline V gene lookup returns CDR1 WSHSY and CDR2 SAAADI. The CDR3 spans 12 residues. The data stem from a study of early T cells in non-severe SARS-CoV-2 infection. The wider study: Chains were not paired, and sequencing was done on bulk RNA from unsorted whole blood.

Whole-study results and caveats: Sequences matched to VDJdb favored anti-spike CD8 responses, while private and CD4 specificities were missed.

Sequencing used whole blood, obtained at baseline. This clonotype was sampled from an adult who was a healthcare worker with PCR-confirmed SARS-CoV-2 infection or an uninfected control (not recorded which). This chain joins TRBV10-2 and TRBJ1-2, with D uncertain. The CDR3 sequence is CASSGGGDGYTF. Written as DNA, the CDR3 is TGCGCCAGCAGTGGCGGAGGTGATGGCTACACCTTC.